The 25 T cell receptor beta chains presented below share a single source sample, sequenced in a study of shared clonotypes between healthy human individuals. Assay used: immunoSEQ multiplex PCR; TCRdb lists only in-frame clones, some missing. The repertoire consists of some 2.3 million clones, with just over 90% occurring once and the leading ten covering about 0.39%. The sequencing input was naive CD4+ T cells from PBMCs. Subset here: CD45RA+ positively selected. The receptors were gathered from a young man in good health. Some clones in this sample may be carry-over from other donors' samples.

The chain recombines TRBV7-2 with TRBJ2-1; weak D call: TRBD2 (5 bases). V was pared by 5 bases and J by 3 bases, with 17 bases between. Per the germline V gene, CDR1 is SGHTA and CDR2 is FQGNSA. There are 16 residues in the CDR3. The chain's CDR3 is CASSAITRALYNEQFF. CDR3 nucleotides: TGTGCCAGCAGCGCAATTACTAGAGCTCTCTACAATGAGCAGTTCTTC. The full variable domain, its missing parts supplied by reference TRBV7-2 and TRBJ2-1, is GAGVSQSPSNKVTEKGKDVELRCDPISGHTALYWYRQSLGQGLEFLIYFQGNSAPDKSGLPSDRFSAERTGGSVSTLTIQRTQQEDSAVYLCASSAITRALYNEQFFGPGTRLTVL.

CDR3 nucleotides: TGTGCCAGCAGCCGCCTCCCCCGCGGAGGGGGTGTGGGTGAGACCCAGTACTTC. Its translation: CASSRLPRGGGVGETQYF. This chain links TRBV7-7 with TRBJ2-5; D is tentatively TRBD1 or TRBD2 (6 bases each). The CDR3 contains 18 residues. Trimming removed 5 bases from V and 5 bases from J, with 27 bases in between. Germline-derived CDR1 and CDR2 are SSHAT and FNYEAQ (reference sequence).

The chain combines TRBV19 with TRBJ2-1; D gene ambiguous. The germline CDR1 and CDR2 sequences are LNHDA and SQIVND (reference sequence). The V end lost 1 base, the J end lost 0 bases, and 13 bases lay between the germline ends. This CDR3 has 17 residues. CDR3 nucleotide sequence: TGTGCCAGTAGTATAGCCTATTTGGCAGACTCCTACAATGAGCAGTTCTTC. Protein: CASSIAYLADSYNEQFF.

This clone occurred once. The gene calls are TRBV7-2 and TRBJ2-4, with 8 bases that match TRBD2. The J segment lost 4 bases and the V segment lost 5 bases, leaving 4 bases of the junction unmatched. This CDR3 is 14 amino acids long. Per the germline V gene, CDR1 is SGHTA and CDR2 is FQGNSA. CDR3 sequence (DNA): TGTGCCAGCAGCGAACTAGCGGTAAAAAACATTCAGTACTTC. Its translation is CASSELAVKNIQYF. The whole variable domain, remainder taken from reference TRBV7-2 and TRBJ2-4, is GAGVSQSPSNKVTEKGKDVELRCDPISGHTALYWYRQSLGQGLEFLIYFQGNSAPDKSGLPSDRFSAERTGGSVSTLTIQRTQQEDSAVYLCASSELAVKNIQYFGAGTRLSVL.

The chain carries TRBV29-1 and TRBJ1-2; no firm D call. CDR3 length equals 13 residues. CDR1 and CDR2 (germline): SQVTM, ANQGSEA. V was shortened by 0 bases and J by 4 bases, with 9 bases between the two germline ends. The CDR3 DNA sequence: TGCAGCGTTGAAGAGGGCGCCCCCTATGGCTACACCTTC. Protein product: CSVEEGAPYGYTF.

This chain links TRBV5-5 with TRBJ1-3, with unresolved D. Germline assignment: CDR1 SGHKS and CDR2 YYEKEE (reference sequence). CDR3 length equals 16 residues. V was shortened by 6 bases and J by 2 bases, with 18 bases between the two germline ends. In DNA form, the CDR3 reads TGTGCCAGCACCCTACTGGGCCGAGACCCTGGAAACACCATATATTTT. Residues: CASTLLGRDPGNTIYF. The full variable domain, completed using reference TRBV5-5 and TRBJ1-3, is DAGVTQSPTHLIKTRGQQVTLRCSPISGHKSVSWYQQVLGQGPQFIFQYYEKEERGRGNFPDRFSARQFPNYSSELNVNALLLGDSALYLCASTLLGRDPGNTIYFGEGSWLTVV.

This sequence joins TRBV5-1 and TRBJ2-5, with 7 bases matching TRBD2. Germline values: CDR1 SGHRS, CDR2 YFSETQ. The V gene end was trimmed by 4 bases and the J gene end by 2 bases; junction bases not matched to a gene: 8. The CDR3 runs to 15 residues. The CDR3 loop is CASSAQSGEQETQYF. The CDR3 nucleotides read TGCGCCAGCAGCGCACAAAGCGGGGAACAAGAGACCCAGTACTTC.

This clone has a handful of counts. Other DNA sequences in this sample translate to the same CDR3. The chain links TRBV5-1 to TRBJ2-7, with 12 nucleotides matching TRBD2. This CDR3 is built from 17 residues. CDR1 and CDR2 (germline): SGHRS, YFSETQ. Germline trimming cut 2 bases from V and 0 bases from J; bases unmatched to any gene: 6. The CDR3 reads CASSLSMTSGSSYEQYF. The CDR3 DNA reads TGCGCCAGCAGCTTATCAATGACTAGCGGGAGCTCCTACGAGCAGTACTTC.

About this clone itself: The sample contains more than one DNA sequence encoding this CDR3. The V and J genes are TRBV7-2 and TRBJ1-1, with D unclear. The CDR3 consists of 14 residues. Germline loops: CDR1 SGHTA, CDR2 FQGNSA. V lost 1 base and J lost 2, with 8 bases in between. The CDR3, as DNA: TGTGCCAGCAGCTTAGGGGGTGGAAACACTGAAGCTTTCTTT. It specifies CASSLGGGNTEAFF.

The chain employs TRBV5-5 and TRBJ1-4; TRBD1 matches 10 bases. The CDR3 has 18 residues. Germline lookup yields CDR1 SGHKS and CDR2 YYEKEE (reference sequence). The J segment lost 7 bases and the V segment lost 4 bases, leaving 16 bases of the junction unmatched. The CDR3 region has the DNA TGTGCCAGCAGCCGGGGGACAGGGGTTTTTTACATCGTTGAAAAACTGTTTTTT. Translation gives CASSRGTGVFYIVEKLFF.

V usage is TRBV4-1 and J usage is TRBJ1-1, with D perhaps TRBD1 (6 bases). The CDR3 is 13 residues long. Germline V gene lookup returns CDR1 MGHRA and CDR2 YSYEKL. V lost 2 bases and J 5 bases, leaving 9 bases between the germline ends. CDR3 DNA sequence: TGCGCCAGCAGCCAAAGGGGGAGTACTGAAGCTTTCTTT. This codes for CASSQRGSTEAFF.

The V gene is TRBV7-9, the J gene TRBJ2-7; D is unclear. The germline V and J ends were trimmed by 5 bases and 4 bases, with 12 bases remaining between them. Germline CDR1 SEHNR, CDR2 FQNEAQ (reference sequence). The CDR3 extends over 13 amino acids. The CDR3 DNA sequence: TGTGCCAGCAGCCCAAGCTGGGGTTACGAGCAGTACTTC. Protein sequence: CASSPSWGYEQYF.

With regard to this clone: At the DNA level, this CDR3 is encoded by other sequences in the same sample as well. V gene TRBV7-9 combines with J gene TRBJ1-3; D not resolved. The CDR3 spans 15 residues. The V end was cut by 0 bases, the J end by 0 bases, with 6 bases between. From germline, CDR1 is SEHNR and CDR2 FQNEAQ (reference sequence). CDR3 residues: CASSLAGSSGNTIYF. The DNA for the CDR3 is TGTGCCAGCAGCTTAGCGGGAAGCTCTGGAAACACCATATATTTT.

J is TRBJ2-3 and V is TRBV6-5; D is undetermined. Germline-derived CDR1 and CDR2 are MNHEY and SVGAGI. The CDR3 length is 11 residues. The germline V and J ends were trimmed by 4 bases and 5 bases, with 4 bases remaining between them. The CDR3 DNA is TGTGCCAGCAGTTGGGAAGATACGCAGTATTTT. It yields the protein CASSWEDTQYF.

The rearrangement joins TRBV30 to TRBJ2-7; no clear D gene. Germline V gives CDR1 GTSNPN, CDR2 SVGIG (reference sequence). The CDR3 length is 13 residues. V lost 7 bases to trimming and J lost 1 base, with 14 bases between them. CDR3 loop: CASSHIGSYEQYF. Here the CDR3 DNA reads TGTGCCTCTTCCCATATAGGGTCCTACGAGCAGTACTTC.

V is TRBV7-6 and J is TRBJ1-2; no firm D call. The length of the CDR3 is 13 residues. CDR1 and CDR2 from the germline V gene are SGHVS and FNYEAQ. Trimming removed 4 bases at V and 7 bases at J, with 13 bases between. CDR3 sequence reads: CASSSSEVVGYTF. Written as DNA, the CDR3 is TGTGCCAGCAGCTCCTCTGAGGTGGTTGGCTACACCTTC.

The rearrangement uses TRBV28 and TRBJ2-7; the D is unclear. With 1 base removed from V and 3 bases from J, the gap between germline ends came to 10 bases. CDR1 is MDHEN and CDR2 is SYDVKM in the germline V gene. The CDR3 sequence is 14 residues long. The CDR3, as DNA: TGTGCCAGCAGTTTATCGCGGATTCTCTACGAGCAGTACTTC. Translation gives CASSLSRILYEQYF.

This clone came up a few times. The chain recombines TRBV5-1 with TRBJ2-7; TRBD2 is a possible D gene (5 bases). Germline CDR1 is SGHRS and CDR2 is YFSETQ. The CDR3 covers 14 residues. V was pared by 4 bases and J by 3 bases, with 14 bases between. The CDR3 sequence: CASSGSGDYYEQYF. CDR3 DNA sequence: TGCGCCAGCAGCGGAAGCGGCGATTACTACGAGCAGTACTTC.

This clone has only one observation. This chain links TRBV5-1 with TRBJ1-2; D gene unclear. In germline, CDR1 is SGHRS, CDR2 YFSETQ. V dropped 1 base and J dropped 7 bases, with 17 bases sitting between them. CDR3 size: 15 residues. This CDR3 reads CASSLSGDLAGGYTF. DNA for the CDR3: TGCGCCAGCAGCTTGAGTGGGGATCTAGCTGGTGGCTACACCTTC.

About this clone: With a much larger clone just one base away, this may be a read error. Distinct nucleotide sequences in the sample also encode this CDR3. The V gene is TRBV11-2, the J gene TRBJ2-2; no clear D gene. The CDR3 sequence is 13 residues long. Trimming pared 5 bases from V and 0 bases from J, leaving 4 bases between. Per germline, CDR1 SGHAT and CDR2 FQNNGV. CDR3 DNA sequence: TGTGCCAGCAGCCCCACGAACACCGGGGAGCTGTTTTTT. Translation gives CASSPTNTGELFF.

The chain couples TRBV5-5 to TRBJ2-7; 7 bases fit TRBD1. The CDR3 loop spans 16 amino acids. With V trimmed by 4 bases and J by 0 bases, 10 bases remained unmatched. Germline V lookup: CDR1 SGHKS, CDR2 YYEKEE (reference sequence). DNA of the CDR3: TGTGCCAGCAGCCTATCTCACCGGGACAGCTCCTACGAGCAGTACTTC. This codes for CASSLSHRDSSYEQYF.

The chain combines TRBV5-6 with TRBJ1-2; D call uncertain. CDR3 length equals 14 residues. V was shortened by 0 bases and J by 4 bases, with 10 bases between the two germline ends. CDR1 and CDR2 (germline): SGHDT, YYEEEE. In DNA form, the CDR3 reads TGTGCCAGCAGCTTGGACTCAGGACGCTATGGCTACACCTTC. This codes for CASSLDSGRYGYTF.

The rearrangement uses TRBV5-1 and TRBJ1-2, with 8 bases matching TRBD1. The ends lost 1 base at V and 4 bases at J; junction bases unmatched: 15. Germline-derived CDR1 and CDR2 are SGHRS and YFSETQ. There are 18 residues in the CDR3. The chain's CDR3 is CASSLPVTGTGSGYGYTF. Written as DNA, the CDR3 is TGCGCCAGCAGCTTGCCCGTAACCGGGACAGGCTCGGGCTATGGCTACACCTTC. The variable domain in full, with the rest retrieved from reference TRBV5-1 and TRBJ1-2, is KAGVTQTPRYLIKTRGQQVTLSCSPISGHRSVSWYQQTPGQGLQFLFEYFSETQRNKGNFPGRFSGRQFSNSRSEMNVSTLELGDSALYLCASSLPVTGTGSGYGYTFGSGTRLTVV.

This chain connects TRBV27 to TRBJ2-2; the D gene is possibly TRBD1 (6 bases). V was shortened by 6 bases and J by 4 bases, with 18 bases between the two germline ends. CDR1 and CDR2 from the germline V gene are MNHEY and SMNVEV (reference sequence). This CDR3 is built from 16 residues. Here the CDR3 reads CASRLQGRASTGELFF. CDR3 in DNA: TGTGCCAGCAGACTACAGGGTAGGGCGAGCACCGGGGAGCTGTTTTTT.

The chain has TRBV7-2 and TRBJ2-3; D possibly corresponds to TRBD2 (5 bases). V lost 11 bases, J lost 12 bases, and 18 bases lay in between. CDR1 is SGHTA, CDR2 FQGNSA, per germline. This CDR3 has 11 residues. The CDR3 nucleotides are TGTGCCTCTACCAGCGGTCCTACCCAGTATTTT. Translation: CASTSGPTQYF.